One and the same sample provided the 3 T cell receptor beta chains below, sequenced in a study of T cells in lung cancer brain metastases. Assay used: immunoSEQ multiplex PCR; TCRdb lists only in-frame clones, some missing. Here the sample spans a few hundred clones, about 93% being singletons. Material for sequencing was tumor tissue from a brain metastasis. The source is a woman in her fifties or sixties with non-small cell lung cancer that had spread to the brain.

The V gene is TRBV6-1, the J gene TRBJ1-5, with 9 bases lining up with TRBD1. Germline assignment: CDR1 MNHNS and CDR2 SASEGT. V lost 6 bases, J lost 2 bases, and 5 bases stayed unmatched. The CDR3 covers 15 residues. The CDR3 DNA follows: TGTGCCAGCAGAGAGAGGACAGGGGGCAATCAGCCCCAGCATTTT. It yields the protein CASRERTGGNQPQHF.

To note about this clone: One end of the junction fails to match germline, which may point to a read error. This specimen includes other DNA sequences encoding the same CDR3. The V call is TRBV4-3, the J call TRBJ1-5; maybe TRBD1 (5 bases). The CDR3 sequence is 15 residues long. CDR1 and CDR2 (germline): LGHNA, YSLEER. The CDR3 region has the DNA TGCGCCAGCAGCCAAAGCCGGGGGAACAATCAGCCTCAGCATTTT. It translates to CASSQSRGNNQPQHF.

CDR3 bases: TGTGCCAGCAGTGTTTCTCCATTAAGCAATCAGCCCCAGCATTTT. Its translation: CASSVSPLSNQPQHF. The chain joins TRBV6-1 to TRBJ1-5, with D unclear. Per the germline V gene, CDR1 is MNHNS and CDR2 is SASEGT. This CDR3 has 15 residues. V shed 4 bases and J shed 1 base, with 11 bases lying between them.